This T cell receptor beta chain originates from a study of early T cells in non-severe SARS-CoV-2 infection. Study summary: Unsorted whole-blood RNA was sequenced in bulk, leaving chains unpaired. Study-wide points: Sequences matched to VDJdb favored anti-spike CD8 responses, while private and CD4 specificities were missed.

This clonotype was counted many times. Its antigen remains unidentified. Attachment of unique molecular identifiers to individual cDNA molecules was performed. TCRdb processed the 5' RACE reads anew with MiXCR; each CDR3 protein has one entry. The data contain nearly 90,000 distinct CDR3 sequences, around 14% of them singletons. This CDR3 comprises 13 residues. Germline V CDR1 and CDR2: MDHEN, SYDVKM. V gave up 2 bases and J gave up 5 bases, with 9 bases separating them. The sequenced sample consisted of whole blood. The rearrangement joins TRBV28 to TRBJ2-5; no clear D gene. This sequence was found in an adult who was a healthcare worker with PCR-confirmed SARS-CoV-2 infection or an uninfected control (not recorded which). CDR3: CASSLMARETQYF. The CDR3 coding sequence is TGTGCCAGCAGTTTAATGGCAAGGGAGACCCAGTACTTC. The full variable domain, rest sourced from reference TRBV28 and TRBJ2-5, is DVKVTQSSRYLVKRTGEKVFLECVQDMDHENMFWYRQDPGLGLRLIYFSYDVKMKEKGDIPEGYSVSREKKERFSLILESASTNQTSMYLCASSLMARETQYFGPGTRLLVL.